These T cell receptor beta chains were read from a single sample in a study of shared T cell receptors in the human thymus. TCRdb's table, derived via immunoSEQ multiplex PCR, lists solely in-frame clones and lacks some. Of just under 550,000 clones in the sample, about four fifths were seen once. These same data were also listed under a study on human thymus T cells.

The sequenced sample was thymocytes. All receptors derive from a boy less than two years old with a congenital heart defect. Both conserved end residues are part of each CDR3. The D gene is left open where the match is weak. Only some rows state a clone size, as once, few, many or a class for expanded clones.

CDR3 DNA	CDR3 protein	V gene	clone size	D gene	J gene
TGTGCCAGCAGCTCCGGGAGGCCCCCCTACGAGCAGTACTTC	CASSSGRPPYEQYF	TRBV5-4	.	TRBD2	TRBJ2-7
TGTGCCAGCGGGGGGACTAGCGGGAAAAAGACCCAGTACTTC	CASGGTSGKKTQYF	TRBV6-1	.	TRBD2	TRBJ2-5
TGTGCCAGCAGCTTACAGCAAGAGACCCAGTACTTC	CASSLQQETQYF	TRBV13	.	.	TRBJ2-5
TGTGCCAGTAGTATATCCCGCAGGGGCCTAATATATGGCTACACCTTC	CASSISRRGLIYGYTF	TRBV19	.	.	TRBJ1-2
TGTGCCAGCAGCTTAACTAGCGGGAGCGATGAGCAGTTCTTC	CASSLTSGSDEQFF	TRBV13	.	TRBD2	TRBJ2-1
TGTGCCAGCAGCTCCCAGCAGGGTGACAATGAGCAGTTCTTC	CASSSQQGDNEQFF	TRBV5-5	.	.	TRBJ2-1
TGTGCCAGCAGGGGCCGGACACCGAACACCGGGGAGCTGTTTTTT	CASRGRTPNTGELFF	TRBV6-1	.	.	TRBJ2-2
TGTGCCAGCAGCCTTACAGGGGGATGCGGCTACACCTTC	CASSLTGGCGYTF	TRBV14	.	TRBD1	TRBJ1-2
TGCGCCAGCAGCCAAGGTTGGCTGGCGGGAGGGGGTAATGAGCAGTTCTTC	CASSQGWLAGGGNEQFF	TRBV4-3	.	TRBD2	TRBJ2-1
TGTGCCAGCTTAGCTAGACTAAGCACAGATACGCAGTATTTT	CASLARLSTDTQYF	TRBV27	.	.	TRBJ2-3
TGTGCCAGCAGCTTAGCTCAGGGGACTAGCGGGAGCTATGAGCAGTTCTTC	CASSLAQGTSGSYEQFF	TRBV7-2	.	TRBD2	TRBJ2-1
TGTGCCAGCAGCTTCACCGGGACAGGGACCCCAACTAACTATGGCTACACCTTC	CASSFTGTGTPTNYGYTF	TRBV27	.	TRBD1	TRBJ1-2
TGTGCCACCAGCAGACCGGGAGGCCCCCACTACGAGCAGTACTTC	CATSRPGGPHYEQYF	TRBV15	.	TRBD2	TRBJ2-7
TGCGCCAGCAGTGAGGGACGACAGGGTAACTATGGCTACACCTTC	CASSEGRQGNYGYTF	TRBV10-1	once	TRBD1	TRBJ1-2
TGTGCCAGTAGTATAGACGCACTAGAGACCCAGTACTTC	CASSIDALETQYF	TRBV19	.	.	TRBJ2-5
TGTGCCAGCAGTGACTTAAGCCACCCGCGGGAGGGTTTGTACGAGCAGTACTTC	CASSDLSHPREGLYEQYF	TRBV6-4	.	TRBD2	TRBJ2-7
TGTGCCACCAGCAGAGATGGACAGAATTCACCCCTCCACTTT	CATSRDGQNSPLHF	TRBV15	.	.	TRBJ1-6
TGCAGCGTTCAGAACAGGGTGGAGGAGACCCAGTACTTC	CSVQNRVEETQYF	TRBV29-1	.	.	TRBJ2-5